This T cell receptor (beta chain) was sequenced in a study of cytomegalovirus exposure and HLA in healthy donors. Study-wide points: Most TCR sequences were rare, but some public TCRs occurred in many donors. Sequencing artifact likely explains a cluster of highly shared sequence variants.

This CDR3 has 14 residues. Germline V CDR1 and CDR2: WSHSY, SAAADI. The V segment lost 6 bases and the J segment 6 bases; nucleotides outside the gene matches: 3. The PCR ran on 60 Vbeta and 13 Jbeta primers. In the original analysis: A follow-up analysis tallied approximately 85 million unique TCR beta chains, roughly 10 million shared. Produced via immunoSEQ multiplex PCR; TCRdb's table is partial and in-frame only. That table supplies the V and J calls and clone size; D and trimming were determined from the DNA. This table holds some 130,000 clones, around 80% found once. Comment on this clone: Antigen: not known.

The TCR comes from a man aged 35 to 55 in good health and CMV-seropositive. The source material was PBMCs. The chain uses TRBV10-2 and TRBJ2-1; 12 bases are shared with TRBD2. The chain's CDR3 is CASRLAGGSNEQFF. CDR3 nucleotides: TGCGCCAGCAGACTAGCGGGAGGATCCAATGAGCAGTTCTTC.